Below, 27 T cell receptor beta chains from the same sample are listed, as sequenced in a study of spatial heterogeneity in lung cancer. TCRdb passed the 5' RACE reads through MiXCR, listing each CDR3 protein once. The sample holds approximately 100,000 distinct CDR3 sequences; 15% to 20% are singletons and the top ten take 20% to 25%. The time point was: blood at routine non-recurrence follow-up after resection. The specimen comprised PBMCs, sampled at follow-up. Receptors were obtained from a male donor with early-stage non-small cell lung cancer.

The V call is TRBV27, the J call TRBJ2-4; the D gene is possibly TRBD1 (5 bases). The length of the CDR3 is 14 residues. Trimming shortened V by 6 bases and J by 9 bases, and 18 bases separated the two germline ends. The germline CDR1 and CDR2 sequences are MNHEY and SMNVEV (reference sequence). CDR3 in DNA: TGTGCCAGCAGCTTTAACGCGCAGGGAAGCATTCAGTACTTC. Translation: CASSFNAQGSIQYF.

This clonotype was observed a handful of times. The chain employs TRBV7-2 and TRBJ2-3, with D unclear. Germline loops: CDR1 SGHTA, CDR2 FQGNSA. V lost 0 bases to trimming and J lost 2 bases, with 9 bases between them. This CDR3 is built from 15 residues. CDR3 nucleotides: TGTGCCAGCAGCTTAGCAAGGCCCGACACAGATACGCAGTATTTT. This gives the protein CASSLARPDTDTQYF.

This clonotype was recorded a few times. The chain joins TRBV7-9 to TRBJ1-6, with a possible D match to TRBD1 (5 bases). The CDR3 length is 16 residues. The V end lost 5 bases, the J end lost 10 bases, and 21 bases lay between the germline ends. The germline CDR1 and CDR2 sequences are SEHNR and FQNEAQ (reference sequence). The CDR3 DNA sequence: TGTGCCAGCAGCCTCCCTGAGGCAGGGTTCAAATCACCCCTCCACTTT. This sequence encodes CASSLPEAGFKSPLHF.

This clonotype was counted a few times. The rearrangement uses TRBV20-1 and TRBJ2-7; 8 bases agree with TRBD1. The V segment lost 6 bases and the J segment 5 bases; nucleotides outside the gene matches: 3. CDR3 length equals 11 residues. Germline V gives CDR1 DFQATT, CDR2 SNEGSKA (reference sequence). CDR3 loop: CSAAQGDEQYV. The CDR3 region has the DNA TGCAGTGCCGCACAGGGGGACGAGCAGTACGTC.

The chain uses TRBV7-2 and TRBJ2-7; D is perhaps TRBD1 (7 bases). The CDR3 runs to 15 residues. Trimming pared 2 bases from V and 3 bases from J, leaving 14 bases between. CDR1 and CDR2 from the germline V gene are SGHTA and FQGNSA. The CDR3 DNA is TGTGCCAGCAGCTTACGACAGGGAGGTTACTACGAGCAGTACTTC. This gives the protein CASSLRQGGYYEQYF.

The rearrangement joins TRBV18 to TRBJ2-1, with 10 bases fitting TRBD1. Germline CDR1 KGHSH, CDR2 LQKENI. V dropped 0 bases and J dropped 7; count of bases not matched to a gene: 6. The CDR3 runs 16 residues. CDR3 in amino acids: CASSPPGQGFRNEQFF. CDR3 sequence (DNA): TGTGCCAGCTCACCACCGGGACAGGGGTTTAGAAATGAGCAGTTCTTC.

In its sample, this clonotype was seen many times. The chain employs TRBV7-3 and TRBJ2-3, with 9 nucleotides matching TRBD2. The CDR3 is 14 amino acids. Germline CDR1 reads SGHTA; CDR2 reads FQGTGA. The ends lost 1 base at V and 8 bases at J; junction bases unmatched: 4. CDR3 loop: CASSLSGAGGTQYF. CDR3 DNA: TGTGCCAGCAGCTTAAGCGGAGCGGGGGGTACGCAGTATTTT.

This clonotype showed up just a few times. The chain couples TRBV20-1 to TRBJ2-6, with 8 bases fitting TRBD1. The V gene's germline CDR1 is DFQATT and CDR2 SNEGSKA (reference sequence). This CDR3 contains 14 residues. V was clipped by 3 bases and J by 2 bases; unmatched bases: 0. CDR3 sequence reads: CSARTGAGANVLTF. As DNA, the CDR3 is TGCAGTGCTAGGACAGGGGCTGGGGCCAACGTCCTGACTTTC.

This CDR3 reads CASSLDKDEQYV. The DNA for the CDR3 is TGTGCCAGCAGCTTAGACAAGGACGAGCAGTACGTC. The chain carries TRBV7-8 and TRBJ2-7; no definite D call. The CDR3 is made up of 12 amino acids. V lost 1 base and J lost 5, with 6 bases in between. Per germline, CDR1 SGHVS and CDR2 FQNEAQ.

The chain recombines TRBV3-1 with TRBJ2-5; TRBD2 matches 8 bases. The V gene end was trimmed by 3 bases and the J gene end by 4 bases; junction bases not matched to a gene: 10. This CDR3 is built from 16 residues. Germline assignment: CDR1 LGHDT and CDR2 YNNKEL (reference sequence). CDR3 sequence reads: CASSQQGAGEGETQYF. CDR3 DNA sequence: TGTGCCAGCAGCCAGCAGGGAGCGGGGGAAGGAGAGACCCAGTACTTC.

This clonotype was seen only a few times. The genes are TRBV6-5 and TRBJ1-1; 7 bases align to TRBD1. The CDR3 extends over 14 amino acids. From germline, CDR1 is MNHEY and CDR2 SVGAGI. Losses at the gene ends were 2 bases for V and 1 base for J; bases not matched to a gene: 1. The CDR3 loop reads CASSYGTANTEAFF. The CDR3 DNA reads TGTGCCAGCAGTTACGGGACAGCGAACACTGAAGCTTTCTTT.

V is TRBV19 and J is TRBJ1-2, with D possibly being TRBD1 (5 bases). Trimming cost V 2 bases and J 7 bases, with 14 bases left between them. The germline V gene has CDR1 LNHDA and CDR2 SQIVND (reference sequence). The CDR3 has 14 residues. The CDR3 loop is CASSIRSSGAGYTF. The CDR3 DNA follows: TGTGCCAGTAGTATACGGAGTTCCGGGGCTGGCTACACCTTC.

This clonotype was counted only a few times. This sequence joins TRBV20-1 and TRBJ1-1; the D gene is possibly TRBD1 (5 bases). Germline V gene data show CDR1 as DFQATT and CDR2 as SNEGSKA (reference sequence). V lost 0 bases to trimming and J lost 3 bases, with 14 bases between them. The CDR3 covers 15 residues. The CDR3 coding sequence is TGCAGTGCTAGAGATTATTTAAAGGGGCACACTGAAGCTTTCTTT. Translated: CSARDYLKGHTEAFF.

The rearrangement uses TRBV5-6 and TRBJ1-5; unclear D gene. V was trimmed by 4 bases and J by 2 bases, leaving 16 bases between them. Germline-derived CDR1 and CDR2 are SGHDT and YYEEEE. The CDR3 spans 16 residues. In DNA form, the CDR3 reads TGTGCCAGCAGCCGGGAAGGGTTTGAGGGCAATCAGCCCCAGCATTTT. Protein product: CASSREGFEGNQPQHF.

J is TRBJ1-1 and V is TRBV7-9, with TRBD1 as a possible D gene (6 bases). The germline V and J ends were trimmed by 3 bases and 5 bases, with 13 bases remaining between them. Germline assignment: CDR1 SEHNR and CDR2 FQNEAQ (reference sequence). The CDR3 extends over 14 amino acids. This chain's CDR3 is CASSFGGDLTEAFF. DNA for the CDR3: TGTGCCAGCAGCTTCGGGGGCGACCTTACTGAAGCTTTCTTT.

Only a few counts were recorded for this clonotype. The rearrangement uses TRBV6-1 and TRBJ2-5; D ambiguous. The CDR3 covers 14 residues. With 2 bases removed from V and 14 bases from J, the gap between germline ends came to 21 bases. Germline V CDR1 and CDR2: MNHNS, SASEGT. As DNA, the CDR3 is TGTGCCAGCAGTGAATCGGTCGCAACGGCGGTGTCCTACTTC. Protein sequence: CASSESVATAVSYF.

The rearrangement links TRBV6-6 to TRBJ2-4; D is uncertain. Trimming removed 0 bases from V and 0 bases from J, with 6 bases in between. CDR3 size: 15 residues. Germline-derived CDR1 and CDR2 are MNHNY and SVGAGI (reference sequence). The CDR3 bases are TGTGCCAGCAGTTACTCCAATAAAGCCAAAAACATTCAGTACTTC. It yields the protein CASSYSNKAKNIQYF.

J is TRBJ2-2 and V is TRBV4-1; D not resolved. Between the trimmed V and J ends, which lost 4 bases and 0 bases, there was a span of 9 bases. The CDR3 is 15 residues long. Germline V CDR1 and CDR2: MGHRA, YSYEKL. Written as DNA, the CDR3 is TGCGCCAGCAGCCCTCAAGGGACGAACACCGGGGAGCTGTTTTTT. This gives the protein CASSPQGTNTGELFF.

The V call is TRBV7-8, the J call TRBJ1-2, with a weak D call TRBD1 (6 bases). CDR1 and CDR2 from the germline V gene are SGHVS and FQNEAQ. The V gene lost 5 bases and the J gene lost 2 bases, with 9 bases spanning the gap. CDR3 length: 13 residues. CDR3 sequence: CASSQDRNYGYTF. The CDR3 bases are TGTGCCAGCAGCCAAGACAGGAACTATGGCTACACCTTC. The full variable domain, completed using reference TRBV7-8 and TRBJ1-2, is GAGVSQSPRYKVAKRGQDVALRCDPISGHVSLFWYQQALGQGPEFLTYFQNEAQLDKSGLPSDRFFAERPEGSVSTLKIQRTQQEDSAVYLCASSQDRNYGYTFGSGTRLTVV.

This clonotype came up a few times. The chain combines TRBV12-3 or TRBV12-4 with TRBJ2-7; 8 bases are a match to TRBD1. The CDR3 extends over 14 amino acids. V lost 3 bases to trimming and J lost 6 bases; unmatched junction nucleotides: 7. The CDR3 DNA is TGTGCCAGCAGTTTGCAGGGGGCAGTTGTCGAGCAGTACTTC. This sequence encodes CASSLQGAVVEQYF.

V is TRBV6-4 and J is TRBJ2-2; perhaps TRBD2 as D (6 bases). The CDR3 sequence is 18 residues long. Trimming stripped 0 bases from V and 9 bases from J, with 23 bases between. Germline V gene lookup returns CDR1 MRHNA and CDR2 SNTAGT. In DNA form, the CDR3 reads TGTGCCAGCAGTGACTCGTATTCCCAGGAGGGAATGCCCCGGGAGCTGTTTTTT. Translation: CASSDSYSQEGMPRELFF.

This clonotype was detected only a few times. This sequence joins TRBV20-1 and TRBJ1-2; TRBD1 matches 7 bases. The CDR3 length is 14 residues. V lost 2 bases and J lost 4; bases outside the gene matches: 7. CDR1 is DFQATT and CDR2 is SNEGSKA in the germline V gene (reference sequence). DNA of the CDR3: TGCAGTGCTAGATCCGACCGGGACAGCTATGGCTACACCTTC. It is translated as CSARSDRDSYGYTF.

This chain joins TRBV4-1 and TRBJ1-2; D call uncertain. Germline assignment: CDR1 MGHRA and CDR2 YSYEKL. This CDR3 spans 13 amino acids. Trimming pared 4 bases from V and 3 bases from J, leaving 9 bases between. CDR3 sequence reads: CASSPFGDYGYTF. The CDR3 DNA is TGCGCCAGCAGCCCTTTTGGAGACTATGGCTACACCTTC.

The chain joins TRBV6-2 or TRBV6-3 to TRBJ1-6; D unresolved. V gave up 2 bases and J gave up 11 bases, with 13 bases separating them. CDR3 length: 14 residues. CDR1 is MNHEY and CDR2 is SVGEGT in the germline V gene. Here the CDR3 reads CASSYGPQSTPLHF. The CDR3 DNA reads TGTGCCAGCAGTTACGGACCTCAGTCTACACCCCTCCACTTT.

The chain combines TRBV12-3 or TRBV12-4 with TRBJ2-3; 10 positions match TRBD2. The CDR3 is 15 amino acids. Unmatched junction bases numbered 4, after V lost 3 bases and J lost 4 bases. CDR3 nucleotides: TGTGCCAGCAGTTTCTTCCTAGCGGGGGCAGATACGCAGTATTTT. Its protein product is CASSFFLAGADTQYF.

This clonotype was found a few times. The rearrangement uses TRBV20-1 and TRBJ1-4, with 9 bases matching TRBD1. Per germline, CDR1 DFQATT and CDR2 SNEGSKA (reference sequence). The CDR3 is 14 amino acids. V lost 0 bases, J lost 8 bases, and 4 bases stayed unmatched. CDR3 residues: CSARERQGVEKLFF. The CDR3 DNA is TGCAGTGCTAGAGAAAGACAGGGGGTCGAAAAACTGTTTTTT.

This clonotype showed up many times. This chain uses TRBV7-7 with TRBJ2-3, with D possibly TRBD2 on 5 matching bases. Germline values: CDR1 SSHAT, CDR2 FNYEAQ (reference sequence). V lost 3 bases to trimming and J lost 0 bases, with 7 bases between them. The CDR3 covers 14 residues. In DNA form, the CDR3 reads TGTGCCAGCAGCTTCGGCGGGAGCACAGATACGCAGTATTTT. Translated: CASSFGGSTDTQYF.